This TCR beta chain was identified during a study of siplizumab effects on memory and regulatory T cells. General study points: In siplizumab conditions, mappable alloreactive CD4+ clones averaged approximately 70% Treg-derived, against 26.9% in controls. Assignment to unstimulated subsets succeeded for only a minor fraction of the alloreactive clones. Naive versus memory phenotype went unassigned for roughly 75-95% of proliferating CD4+ or CD8+ clones. The apparent diversity of naive T cells exceeded that of memory cells, and naive T cells seemed to make a major contribution to the alloresponse.

Worth noting for this clone: Its antigen is unknown.

Produced via immunoSEQ multiplex PCR; TCRdb's table is partial and in-frame only. The sample holds 26,000 or so clones, around 83% seen once. Germline CDR1 MDHEN, CDR2 SYDVKM. With 5 bases removed from V and 7 bases from J, the gap between germline ends came to 9 bases. This CDR3 spans 12 amino acids. The chain carries TRBV28 and TRBJ2-1, with a weak D call TRBD2 (6 bases). Sequencing was carried out using memory CD4+ T cells sorted from blood. This receptor was identified in a human donor in good health. Here the CDR3 DNA reads TGTGCCAGCAGTACAGGAGGGAATGAGCAGTTCTTC. It is translated as CASSTGGNEQFF.